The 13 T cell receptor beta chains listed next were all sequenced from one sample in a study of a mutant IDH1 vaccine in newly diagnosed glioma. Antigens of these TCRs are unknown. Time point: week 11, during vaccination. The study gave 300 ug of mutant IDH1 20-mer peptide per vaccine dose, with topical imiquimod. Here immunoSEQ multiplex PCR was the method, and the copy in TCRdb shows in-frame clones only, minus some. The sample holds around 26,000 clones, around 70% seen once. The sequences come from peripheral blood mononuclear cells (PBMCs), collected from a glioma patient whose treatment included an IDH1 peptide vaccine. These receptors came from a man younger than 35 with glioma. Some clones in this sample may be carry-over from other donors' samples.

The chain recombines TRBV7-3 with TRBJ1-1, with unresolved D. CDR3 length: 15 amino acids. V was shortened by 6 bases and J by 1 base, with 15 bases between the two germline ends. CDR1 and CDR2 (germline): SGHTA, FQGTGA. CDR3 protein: CASSSYSGGNTEAFF. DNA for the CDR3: TGTGCCAGCAGTTCTTATTCCGGCGGGAACACTGAAGCTTTCTTT.

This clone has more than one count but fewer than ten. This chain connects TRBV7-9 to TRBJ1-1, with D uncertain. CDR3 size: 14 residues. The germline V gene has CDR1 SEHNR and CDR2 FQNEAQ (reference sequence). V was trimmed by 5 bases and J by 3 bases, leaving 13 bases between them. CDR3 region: CASSPLLGDTEAFF. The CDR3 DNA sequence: TGTGCCAGCAGCCCCCTCCTTGGGGACACTGAAGCTTTCTTT.

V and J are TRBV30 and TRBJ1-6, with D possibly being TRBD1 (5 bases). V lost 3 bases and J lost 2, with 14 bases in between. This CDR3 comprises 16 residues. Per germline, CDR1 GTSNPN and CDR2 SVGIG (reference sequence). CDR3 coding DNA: TGTGCCTGGAGCTTTGGGACTGCTACCTATAATTCACCCCTCCACTTT. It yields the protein CAWSFGTATYNSPLHF.

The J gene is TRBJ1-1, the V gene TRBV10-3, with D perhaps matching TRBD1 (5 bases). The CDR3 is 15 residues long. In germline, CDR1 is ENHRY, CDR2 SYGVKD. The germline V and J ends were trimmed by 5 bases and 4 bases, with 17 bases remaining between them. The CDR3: CAISYLLGRATEAFF. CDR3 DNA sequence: TGTGCCATCAGTTACCTCTTGGGGCGCGCCACTGAAGCTTTCTTT.

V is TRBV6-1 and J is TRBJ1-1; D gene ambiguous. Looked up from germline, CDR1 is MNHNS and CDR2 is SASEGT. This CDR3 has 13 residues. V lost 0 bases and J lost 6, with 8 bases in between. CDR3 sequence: CASSEAWRAEAFF. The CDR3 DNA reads TGTGCCAGCAGTGAAGCGTGGAGAGCTGAAGCTTTCTTT.

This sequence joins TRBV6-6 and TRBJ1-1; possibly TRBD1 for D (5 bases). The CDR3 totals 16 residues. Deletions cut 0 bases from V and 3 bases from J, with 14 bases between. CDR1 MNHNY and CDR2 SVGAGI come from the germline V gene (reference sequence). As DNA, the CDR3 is TGTGCCAGCAGTTACTCGAGGGGTATCAAGGACACTGAAGCTTTCTTT. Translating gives CASSYSRGIKDTEAFF.

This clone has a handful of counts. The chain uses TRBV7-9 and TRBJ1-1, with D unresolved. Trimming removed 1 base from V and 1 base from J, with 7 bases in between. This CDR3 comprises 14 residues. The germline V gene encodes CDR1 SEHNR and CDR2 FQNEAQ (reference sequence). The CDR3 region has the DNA TGTGCCAGCAGCTTAGGGCAGCCGAACACTGAAGCTTTCTTT. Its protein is CASSLGQPNTEAFF.

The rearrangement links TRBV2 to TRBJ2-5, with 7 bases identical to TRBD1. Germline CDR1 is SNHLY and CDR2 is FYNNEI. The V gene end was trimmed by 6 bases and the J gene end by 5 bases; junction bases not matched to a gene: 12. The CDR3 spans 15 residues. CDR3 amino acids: CASRRTTGKFETQYF. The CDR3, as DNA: TGTGCCAGCAGAAGAACGACAGGGAAGTTTGAGACCCAGTACTTC.

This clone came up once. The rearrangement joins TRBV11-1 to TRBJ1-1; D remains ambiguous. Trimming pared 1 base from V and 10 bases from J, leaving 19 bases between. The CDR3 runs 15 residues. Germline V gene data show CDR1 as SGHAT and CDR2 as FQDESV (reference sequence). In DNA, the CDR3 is TGTGCCAGCAGCTTAGGGGTAATCGAAGCATTCGGAGCTTTCTTT. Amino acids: CASSLGVIEAFGAFF.

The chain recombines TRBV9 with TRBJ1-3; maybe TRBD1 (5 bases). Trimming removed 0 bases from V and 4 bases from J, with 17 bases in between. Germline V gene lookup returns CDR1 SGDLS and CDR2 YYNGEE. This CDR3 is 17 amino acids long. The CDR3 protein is CASSVEGPAWGGNTIYF. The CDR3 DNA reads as TGTGCCAGCAGCGTAGAGGGTCCTGCCTGGGGCGGAAACACCATATATTTT.

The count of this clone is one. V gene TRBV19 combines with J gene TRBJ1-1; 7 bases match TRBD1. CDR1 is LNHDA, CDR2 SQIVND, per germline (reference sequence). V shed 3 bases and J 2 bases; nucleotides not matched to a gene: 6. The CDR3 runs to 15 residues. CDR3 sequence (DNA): TGTGCCAGTAGTATTCGAGGGGGCCTCAACACTGAAGCTTTCTTT. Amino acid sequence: CASSIRGGLNTEAFF.

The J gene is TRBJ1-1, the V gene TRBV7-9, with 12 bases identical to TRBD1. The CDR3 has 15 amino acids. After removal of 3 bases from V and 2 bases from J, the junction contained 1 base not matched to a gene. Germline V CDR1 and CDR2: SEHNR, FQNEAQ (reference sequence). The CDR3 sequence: CASSLGQGANTEAFF. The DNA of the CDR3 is TGTGCCAGCAGCTTGGGACAGGGGGCTAACACTGAAGCTTTCTTT.

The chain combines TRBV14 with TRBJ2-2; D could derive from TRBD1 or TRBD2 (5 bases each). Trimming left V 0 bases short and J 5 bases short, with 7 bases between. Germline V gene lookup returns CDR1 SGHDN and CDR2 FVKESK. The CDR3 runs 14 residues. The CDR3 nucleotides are TGTGCCAGCAGCCAAGATTGGGGGACCGGGGAGCTGTTTTTT. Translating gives CASSQDWGTGELFF.